This T cell receptor beta chain emerged from a study of OX40 agonist ivuxolimab in advanced cancers. The overall study: The patients received agonistic anti-OX40 (CD134) antibody ivuxolimab. Dose-escalation subjects each had hepatocellular carcinoma, melanoma, renal cell or head and neck cancer. Study-level points and caveats: Individuals who were partial responders at 0.1-3.0 mg/kg had clonal expansion that ranked among the lowest.

Clones were read by immunoSEQ multiplex PCR, and TCRdb kept only the in-frame ones, dropping some. The sample carries approximately 98,000 clones, roughly 80% recorded once. The V end was cut by 6 bases, the J end by 7 bases, with 10 bases between. This CDR3 region has 12 residues. From germline, CDR1 is SGHAT and CDR2 FQNNGV. In the case of this clone: The antigen is not known.

This sequence was found in an adult with an advanced solid tumor such as melanoma, head and neck, liver or kidney cancer. The source material was CD4+ or CD8+ T cells sorted from blood, sampled in a trial of the OX40 agonist ivuxolimab. The chain uses TRBV11-2 and TRBJ2-1; D perhaps matches TRBD1 (5 bases). CDR3 nucleotide sequence: TGTGCCAGCAGACGTACAGGAAATGAGCAGTTCTTC. Encoded protein: CASRRTGNEQFF.